A single sample is the source of the 8 T cell receptor beta chains below, sequenced in a study of OX40 agonist ivuxolimab in advanced cancers. Sequencing used immunoSEQ multiplex PCR; TCRdb keeps in-frame clones, though not all of them. The table has tens of thousands of clones, approximately 83% seen once. The sample here was CD4+ or CD8+ T cells sorted from blood, taken in a trial of the OX40 agonist ivuxolimab. Source of these receptors: an adult with an advanced solid tumor such as melanoma, head and neck, liver or kidney cancer.

The chain is built from TRBV5-1 and TRBJ1-2; D possibly corresponds to TRBD1 (5 bases). Germline CDR1 reads SGHRS; CDR2 reads YFSETQ. Trimming shortened V by 0 bases and J by 4 bases, and 10 bases separated the two germline ends. The CDR3 contains 14 residues. The CDR3 nucleotides are TGCGCCAGCAGCTTGGAAGGGGAGAGCTATGGCTACACCTTC. Its protein product is CASSLEGESYGYTF.

CDR3 protein: CAISDPTSQSSYNSPLHF. The DNA of the CDR3 is TGTGCCATCAGTGACCCAACCTCACAGAGCTCCTATAATTCACCCCTCCACTTT. The rearrangement uses TRBV10-3 and TRBJ1-6; D is undetermined. V was cut by 3 bases and J by 0 bases, with 15 bases left in between. This CDR3 comprises 18 residues. The germline CDR1 and CDR2 sequences are ENHRY and SYGVKD.

This chain connects TRBV25-1 to TRBJ2-7; 7 positions agree with TRBD1. J gave up 5 bases and V 8 bases, and 9 bases lay outside the gene matches. The CDR3 runs to 13 residues. Germline V gene data show CDR1 as MGHDK and CDR2 as SYGVNS. The chain's CDR3 is CASLALDRDEQYF. The CDR3 DNA is TGTGCCAGCCTCGCCCTCGACAGGGACGAGCAGTACTTC.

CDR3 in amino acids: CASSPVAGITGELFF. The CDR3 DNA reads as TGTGCCAGCAGCCCCGTGGCGGGGATCACCGGGGAGCTGTTTTTT. The chain carries TRBV11-2 and TRBJ2-2; D is perhaps TRBD2 (6 bases). There are 15 residues in the CDR3. V was clipped by 5 bases and J by 4 bases, with 14 bases between them. The germline gives CDR1 SGHAT, CDR2 FQNNGV.

The rearrangement links TRBV7-8 to TRBJ2-1, with a tentative D call TRBD1 (6 bases). Germline CDR1 is SGHVS and CDR2 is FQNEAQ. The CDR3 runs to 13 residues. V was trimmed by 1 base and J by 6 bases, leaving 7 bases between them. This CDR3 is CASSLGTVNEQFF. The CDR3 DNA is TGTGCCAGCAGCTTAGGGACAGTCAATGAGCAGTTCTTC. The full variable domain, with the rest looked up from reference TRBV7-8 and TRBJ2-1, is GAGVSQSPRYKVAKRGQDVALRCDPISGHVSLFWYQQALGQGPEFLTYFQNEAQLDKSGLPSDRFFAERPEGSVSTLKIQRTQQEDSAVYLCASSLGTVNEQFFGPGTRLTVL.

J is TRBJ1-5 and V is TRBV11-2; no definite D call. V shed 3 bases and J shed 4 bases, with 10 bases lying between them. This CDR3 has 14 residues. Germline loops: CDR1 SGHAT, CDR2 FQNNGV. The DNA of the CDR3 is TGTGCCAGCAGCTTCCAGGCCTTGAATCAGCCCCAGCATTTT. Protein sequence: CASSFQALNQPQHF.

This clone has a single count. V and J are TRBV11-1 and TRBJ2-5; possible D gene TRBD2, 5 bases. Germline CDR1 SGHAT, CDR2 FQDESV (reference sequence). Trimming cost V 5 bases and J 1 base, with 17 bases left between them. This CDR3 is built from 16 residues. CDR3 DNA: TGTGCCAGCAGCCCCCTCGGGGTCCCGCTCCAAGAGACCCAGTACTTC. It codes for CASSPLGVPLQETQYF.

In regard to this clone: One end of the junction is discordant with germline, which a read error may explain. The rearrangement links TRBV7-9 to TRBJ2-4, with 10 bases matching TRBD2. Germline V gene sequence: CDR1 SEHNR, CDR2 FQNEAQ (reference sequence). This CDR3 spans 15 amino acids. The DNA of the CDR3 is TGTGCCAGCAGCTTAGTCGGCGCTAGCGGGGGTCAATCTACCTTC. Protein product: CASSLVGASGGQSTF.